This passage covers 20 T cell receptor beta chains from one sample sequenced in a study of identical twins. TCRdb redid the calling of the 5' RACE reads with MiXCR, one entry per CDR3 protein. Of about 530,000 distinct CDR3 sequences listed, around 15% are singletons. These data also formed part of another study, on yellow fever vaccine responses in identical twins.

The specimen was CD4+ T cells sorted from blood. These TCRs come from a woman between 18 and 29 years old in good health.

This clonotype showed up just a few times. The rearrangement links TRBV24-1 to TRBJ1-2, with D tentatively TRBD1 (5 bases). CDR1 is KGHDR and CDR2 is SFDVKD in the germline V gene. CDR3 length equals 14 residues. The ends were cut back, 0 bases at V and 2 bases at J, with 6 bases in the middle. CDR3 in DNA: TGTGCCACCAGTGATTTGTGGGGCAACTATGGCTACACCTTC. Protein: CATSDLWGNYGYTF.

Only a few counts were recorded for this clonotype. This chain links TRBV7-9 with TRBJ2-3; a weak D match, TRBD2 (6 bases). Deletions cut 3 bases from V and 0 bases from J, with 10 bases between. Germline-derived CDR1 and CDR2 are SEHNR and FQNEAQ (reference sequence). The CDR3 covers 15 residues. CDR3 in DNA: TGTGCCAGCAGCTTCCGGGAGCTGAGCACAGATACGCAGTATTTT. As protein: CASSFRELSTDTQYF.

Worth noting for this clonotype: One end of the junction varies from germline; a read error may be responsible. The rearrangement uses TRBV7-9 and TRBJ2-5, with 10 bases identical to TRBD1. The CDR3 spans 14 residues. Per the germline V gene, CDR1 is SEHNR and CDR2 is FQNEAQ (reference sequence). The CDR3 region has the DNA TGTACCAGCGCTTCGACAGGGGGCACGGAGACCCAGTACTTC. Protein sequence: CTSASTGGTETQYF.

This clonotype was observed a few times. The CDR3: CATSRVTSGGPTDTQYF. The DNA for the CDR3 is TGTGCCACCAGCAGAGTCACTAGCGGGGGGCCCACAGATACGCAGTATTTT. The chain has TRBV15 and TRBJ2-3; 12 bases map to TRBD2. V lost 1 base, J lost 2 bases, and 4 bases stayed unmatched. The CDR3 covers 17 residues. CDR1 is LNHNV and CDR2 is YYDKDF in the germline V gene (reference sequence).

This clonotype was recorded a few times. V gene TRBV11-1 combines with J gene TRBJ1-6, with D hard to call. Germline V gives CDR1 SGHAT, CDR2 FQDESV (reference sequence). This CDR3 region has 15 residues. V lost 1 base to trimming and J lost 6 bases, with 10 bases between them. CDR3: CASSLVGEINSPLHF. DNA for the CDR3: TGTGCCAGCAGCTTAGTTGGAGAGATTAATTCACCCCTCCACTTT.

This clonotype came up a few times. V gene TRBV12-3 or TRBV12-4 combines with J gene TRBJ2-3, with TRBD2 matching 11 bases. With V trimmed by 3 bases and J by 5 bases, 7 bases remained unmatched. This CDR3 is built from 16 residues. CDR3 amino acids: CASSLKVAGGRDTQYF. CDR3 DNA sequence: TGTGCCAGCAGTTTGAAGGTAGCGGGGGGGCGAGATACGCAGTATTTT.

V gene TRBV12-3 or TRBV12-4 combines with J gene TRBJ2-3, with TRBD1 matching 9 bases. CDR3 length: 15 amino acids. Trimming cost V 4 bases and J 4 bases; bases outside gene matches: 6. The CDR3 loop reads CASSSGQGGPDTQYF. As DNA, the CDR3 is TGTGCCAGCAGTTCGGGACAGGGAGGGCCAGATACGCAGTATTTT.

This clonotype showed up just a few times. The rearrangement links TRBV3-1 to TRBJ1-2; D gene unclear. Trimming left V 4 bases short and J 7 bases short, with 22 bases between. In germline, CDR1 is LGHDT, CDR2 YNNKEL (reference sequence). CDR3 length equals 16 residues. The CDR3 DNA reads as TGTGCCAGCAGCCCACCATTTGGGAACCTATATGGTGGCTACACCTTC. This translates into CASSPPFGNLYGGYTF.

The J gene is TRBJ2-2, the V gene TRBV7-9; no firm D call. The ends were cut back, 7 bases at V and 0 bases at J, with 9 bases in the middle. This CDR3 is 14 amino acids long. Germline CDR1 is SEHNR and CDR2 is FQNEAQ (reference sequence). The chain's CDR3 is CASIRNSNTGELFF. CDR3 DNA sequence: TGTGCCAGCATCAGGAATTCGAACACCGGGGAGCTGTTTTTT.

This clonotype has ten or more counts. The J gene is TRBJ2-1, the V gene TRBV5-1, with 12 bases identical to TRBD2. The germline gives CDR1 SGHRS, CDR2 YFSETQ. The J segment lost 0 bases and the V segment lost 4 bases, leaving 14 bases of the junction unmatched. The CDR3 consists of 20 residues. CDR3 sequence (DNA): TGCGCCAGCAGCCGCTCTTCGACTAGCGGGGGATCGAGCTCCTACAATGAGCAGTTCTTC. This codes for CASSRSSTSGGSSSYNEQFF.

This clonotype occurred a few times. The chain has TRBV20-1 and TRBJ1-6; the D is unclear. CDR1 is DFQATT, CDR2 SNEGSKA, per germline (reference sequence). The CDR3 has 13 amino acids. V gave up 5 bases and J gave up 6 bases, with 11 bases separating them. This CDR3 is CSAAGVPNSPLHF. The CDR3 coding sequence is TGCAGTGCTGCAGGCGTCCCTAATTCACCCCTCCACTTT.

This clonotype has a handful of counts. The rearrangement uses TRBV5-1 and TRBJ2-1; TRBD1 agrees at 9 bases. The CDR3 is 15 amino acids. Germline lookup yields CDR1 SGHRS and CDR2 YFSETQ. The J segment lost 5 bases and the V segment lost 1 base, leaving 4 bases of the junction unmatched. The CDR3 DNA reads as TGCGCCAGCAGCTTGTATCGGACAGGGGACAATGAGCAGTTCTTC. It translates to CASSLYRTGDNEQFF.

The chain is built from TRBV5-1 and TRBJ1-1, with D uncertain. Trimming removed 4 bases at V and 5 bases at J, with 15 bases between. This CDR3 has 14 amino acids. CDR1 and CDR2 (germline): SGHRS, YFSETQ. CDR3: CASSLDPGRTEAFF. CDR3 DNA sequence: TGCGCCAGCAGCCTGGACCCGGGGAGGACTGAAGCTTTCTTT.

Ten or more counts support this clonotype. This sequence joins TRBV12-3 or TRBV12-4 and TRBJ2-7; D not resolved. Trimming removed 3 bases from V and 0 bases from J, with 6 bases in between. The CDR3 runs 13 residues. The CDR3 loop is CASSFASSYEQYF. The CDR3 nucleotides read TGTGCCAGCAGTTTTGCCAGCTCCTACGAGCAGTACTTC.

This clonotype was counted only a few times. The J gene is TRBJ2-7, the V gene TRBV27, with TRBD1 matching 7 bases. Germline V CDR1 and CDR2: MNHEY, SMNVEV (reference sequence). The CDR3 sequence is 14 residues long. V was pared by 4 bases and J by 3 bases, with 6 bases of the junction left unmatched. CDR3 DNA: TGTGCCAGCAGTTCGACAGGGCCCCTCTACGAGCAGTACGTC. Translated, it gives CASSSTGPLYEQYV.

The table lists this clonotype with a few counts. V is TRBV2 and J is TRBJ2-7; a weak D match, TRBD1 (6 bases). CDR1 SNHLY and CDR2 FYNNEI come from the germline V gene. V lost 1 base, J lost 7 bases, and 17 bases lay in between. The CDR3 spans 15 residues. The CDR3 spells CASSEGQVPPYEQYF. DNA of the CDR3: TGTGCCAGCAGTGAAGGACAGGTCCCGCCGTATGAGCAGTACTTC.

This clonotype was found a few times. The chain is built from TRBV12-3 or TRBV12-4 and TRBJ1-5, with 7 bases lining up with TRBD1. J was trimmed by 4 bases and V by 6 bases; bases with no gene match: 6. This CDR3 is 14 amino acids long. This chain's CDR3 is CASRTGTANQPQHF. The CDR3 DNA reads as TGTGCCAGCAGAACCGGGACAGCTAATCAGCCCCAGCATTTT.

This clonotype was seen a handful of times. The V and J genes are TRBV4-1 and TRBJ2-2; no firm D call. This CDR3 region has 15 residues. Trimming cost V 0 bases and J 5 bases, with 10 bases left between them. In germline, CDR1 is MGHRA, CDR2 YSYEKL. CDR3 in amino acids: CASSQDQVWTGELFF. Written as DNA, the CDR3 is TGCGCCAGCAGCCAAGATCAAGTGTGGACCGGGGAGCTGTTTTTT.

The rearrangement links TRBV5-1 to TRBJ2-2; D gene ambiguous. The ends were cut back, 0 bases at V and 1 base at J, with 10 bases in the middle. The V gene's germline CDR1 is SGHRS and CDR2 YFSETQ. The CDR3 totals 16 residues. The CDR3 DNA follows: TGCGCCAGCAGCTTGGGAAGCTACAGGAACACCGGGGAGCTGTTTTTT. Residues: CASSLGSYRNTGELFF.

This clonotype has only a few counts. The chain has TRBV27 and TRBJ2-7; tentative D call: TRBD2 (5 bases). Germline V lookup: CDR1 MNHEY, CDR2 SMNVEV (reference sequence). Trimming left V 6 bases short and J 4 bases short, with 16 bases between. The CDR3 spans 14 residues. CDR3 nucleotide sequence: TGTGCCAGCAGCCGTAGTGGGAGTAGGTACGAGCAGTACTTC. Its translation is CASSRSGSRYEQYF.